Each of the 11 T cell receptor beta chains below was sequenced from the same sample in a study of blood T cell repertoires in COVID-19. Assay used: immunoSEQ multiplex PCR; TCRdb lists only in-frame clones, some missing. Among 97,000 or so clones listed, around 76% were seen once. Sequencing was carried out using peripheral blood. Receptor source: a man older than 75 with acute or convalescent COVID-19.

This chain uses TRBV19 with TRBJ2-1; tentatively, D is TRBD2 (6 bases). This CDR3 has 14 residues. CDR1 is LNHDA, CDR2 SQIVND, per germline (reference sequence). The V gene lost 3 bases and the J gene lost 4 bases, with 10 bases spanning the gap. CDR3 sequence: CASSMRSGYNEQFF. CDR3 coding DNA: TGTGCCAGTAGTATGAGGAGCGGGTACAATGAGCAGTTCTTC.

The chain joins TRBV5-4 to TRBJ2-7, with TRBD1 as a possible D gene (6 bases). The CDR3 consists of 16 residues. The germline CDR1 and CDR2 sequences are SGHNT and YYREEE (reference sequence). The V gene lost 3 bases and the J gene lost 0 bases, with 16 bases spanning the gap. The CDR3 sequence is CASSSFTGTFSYEQYF. In DNA form, the CDR3 reads TGTGCCAGCAGCTCATTCACCGGGACATTCTCCTACGAGCAGTACTTC.

V and J are TRBV6-5 and TRBJ2-1; 10 nucleotides line up with TRBD1. The V segment lost 1 base and the J segment 6 bases; nucleotides outside the gene matches: 3. CDR1 and CDR2 from the germline V gene are MNHEY and SVGAGI. The CDR3 is made up of 15 amino acids. DNA for the CDR3: TGTGCCAGCAGTTACTACGGGACAGGGGTCAATGAGCAGTTCTTC. Its translation is CASSYYGTGVNEQFF.

This chain's CDR3 is CASSLEGHTEAFF. In nucleotides, the CDR3 is TGCGCCAGCAGCTTGGAGGGGCACACTGAAGCTTTCTTT. The chain links TRBV5-1 to TRBJ1-1; D possibly corresponds to TRBD1 (5 bases). Deletions cut 0 bases from V and 3 bases from J, with 6 bases between. The CDR3 totals 13 residues. Germline assignment: CDR1 SGHRS and CDR2 YFSETQ. Supplemented by reference TRBV5-1 and TRBJ1-1, the full variable domain reads KAGVTQTPRYLIKTRGQQVTLSCSPISGHRSVSWYQQTPGQGLQFLFEYFSETQRNKGNFPGRFSGRQFSNSRSEMNVSTLELGDSALYLCASSLEGHTEAFFGQGTRLTVV.

V usage is TRBV24-1 and J usage is TRBJ2-5; 13 bases fit TRBD2. The CDR3 covers 17 residues. The germline V gene encodes CDR1 KGHDR and CDR2 SFDVKD. The ends lost 4 bases at V and 1 base at J; junction bases unmatched: 5. DNA for the CDR3: TGTGCCACCAGTGACTCCGGGACTAGCGGGGTCCAAGAGACCCAGTACTTC. Protein product: CATSDSGTSGVQETQYF.

The chain joins TRBV19 to TRBJ1-5; 9 bases map to TRBD1. With V trimmed by 8 bases and J by 4 bases, 6 bases remained unmatched. Germline lookup yields CDR1 LNHDA and CDR2 SQIVND (reference sequence). The CDR3 runs to 14 residues. The DNA for the CDR3 is TGTGCCAGTTGGGACAGGGTCCGGAATCAGCCCCAGCATTTT. This codes for CASWDRVRNQPQHF.

About this clone itself: In the same sample, other DNA sequences code for this CDR3. The chain employs TRBV7-2 and TRBJ1-5; no reliable D call. Germline CDR1 is SGHTA and CDR2 is FQGNSA. This CDR3 has 13 amino acids. Trimming pared 2 bases from V and 4 bases from J, leaving 6 bases between. The CDR3 nucleotides read TGTGCCAGCAGCTTAATAGATAATCAGCCCCAGCATTTT. Translated, it gives CASSLIDNQPQHF.

The genes are TRBV27 and TRBJ1-1; 7 bases align to TRBD1. The CDR3 spans 15 residues. Per the germline V gene, CDR1 is MNHEY and CDR2 is SMNVEV (reference sequence). After removal of 6 bases from V and 4 bases from J, the junction contained 11 bases not matched to a gene. CDR3 in DNA: TGTGCCAGCAGGTTTAACAGGGGTGGGGGCACTGAAGCTTTCTTT. As protein: CASRFNRGGGTEAFF.

The chain carries TRBV5-1 and TRBJ2-7; 7 bases fit TRBD1. The length of the CDR3 is 14 residues. Germline V gene sequence: CDR1 SGHRS, CDR2 YFSETQ. V lost 1 base and J lost 1; bases outside the gene matches: 2. CDR3: CASSLSGQSYEQYF. The CDR3 coding sequence is TGCGCCAGCAGCTTGTCGGGACAGTCCTACGAGCAGTACTTC.

The CDR3 DNA is TGTGCCAGCAGCCCGGACAGACTTGCAACTAATGAAAAACTGTTTTTT. Amino acid sequence: CASSPDRLATNEKLFF. The V and J genes are TRBV5-4 and TRBJ1-4; TRBD1 might be the D (6 bases). This CDR3 region has 16 residues. Germline V gene lookup returns CDR1 SGHNT and CDR2 YYREEE (reference sequence). Trimming pared 4 bases from V and 0 bases from J, leaving 13 bases between. The variable domain in full, with the rest retrieved from reference TRBV5-4 and TRBJ1-4, is ETGVTQSPTHLIKTRGQQVTLRCSSQSGHNTVSWYQQALGQGPQFIFQYYREEENGRGNFPPRFSGLQFPNYSSELNVNALELDDSALYLCASSPDRLATNEKLFFGSGTQLSVL.

This clone was detected only once. This sequence joins TRBV6-6 and TRBJ1-1, with TRBD1 as a possible D gene (5 bases). The V gene lost 0 bases and the J gene lost 8 bases, with 7 bases spanning the gap. Germline-derived CDR1 and CDR2 are MNHNY and SVGAGI (reference sequence). This CDR3 is built from 12 residues. CDR3 residues: CASSYSRGEAFF. The CDR3 bases are TGTGCCAGCAGTTACTCAAGGGGCGAAGCTTTCTTT.